The T cell receptor beta chain described here comes from a study of shared clonotypes between healthy human individuals. The junction had 9 bases not matched to a gene; V was cut back by 6 bases and J by 6 bases. This CDR3 region has 15 residues. Germline CDR1 reads SGHRS; CDR2 reads YFSETQ. For sorted subsets, approximately 0.2 ug DNA per replicate equaled about 27,000 T cell genomes. TCRdb keeps only in-frame clones here, not all; method: immunoSEQ multiplex PCR. Altogether about 2 million clones are present, about 95% being singletons, with the ten largest covering 1% to 1.5%. The naive CD8 fraction comprised CD45RO-negative cells positively selected for CCR7 and excluded terminally differentiated effector memory CD45RA+ cells.

The chain combines TRBV5-1 with TRBJ2-1; 10 bases agree with TRBD2. The sequence was obtained from a man younger than 30 in good health. Sequencing used naive CD8+ T cells sorted from blood. CDR3: CASTAGTSEVNEQFF. The CDR3, as DNA: TGCGCCAGCACCGCCGGGACTAGCGAGGTCAATGAGCAGTTCTTC.